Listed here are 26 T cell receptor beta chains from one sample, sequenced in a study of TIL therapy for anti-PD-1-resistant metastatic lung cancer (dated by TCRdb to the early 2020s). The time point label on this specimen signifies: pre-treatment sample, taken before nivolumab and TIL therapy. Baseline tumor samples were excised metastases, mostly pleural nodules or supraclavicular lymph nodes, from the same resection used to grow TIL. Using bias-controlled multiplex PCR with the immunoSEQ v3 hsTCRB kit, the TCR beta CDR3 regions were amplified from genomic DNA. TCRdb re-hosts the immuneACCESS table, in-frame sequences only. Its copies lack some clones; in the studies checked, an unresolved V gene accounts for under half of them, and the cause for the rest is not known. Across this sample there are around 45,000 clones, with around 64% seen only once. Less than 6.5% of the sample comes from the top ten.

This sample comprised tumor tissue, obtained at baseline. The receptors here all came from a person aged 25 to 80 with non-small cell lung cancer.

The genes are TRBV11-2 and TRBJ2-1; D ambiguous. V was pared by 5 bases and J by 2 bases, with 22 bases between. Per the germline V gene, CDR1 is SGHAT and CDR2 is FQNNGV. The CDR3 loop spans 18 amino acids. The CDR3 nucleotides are TGTGCCAGCAGCGCCCGGACGGCAGTCGATCCTGCCTACAATGAGCAGTTCTTC. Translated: CASSARTAVDPAYNEQFF.

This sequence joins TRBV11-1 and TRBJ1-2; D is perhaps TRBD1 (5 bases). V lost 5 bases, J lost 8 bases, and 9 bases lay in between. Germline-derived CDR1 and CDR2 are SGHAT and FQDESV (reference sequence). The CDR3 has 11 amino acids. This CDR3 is CASSPWGGYTF. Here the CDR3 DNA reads TGTGCCAGCAGCCCCTGGGGGGGCTACACCTTC.

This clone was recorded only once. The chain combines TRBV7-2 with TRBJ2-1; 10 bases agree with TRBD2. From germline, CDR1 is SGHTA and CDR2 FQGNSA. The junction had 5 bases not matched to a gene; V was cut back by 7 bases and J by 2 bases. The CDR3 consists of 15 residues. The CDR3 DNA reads TGTGCCAGCATGAAGCGGGAGGGCCCCTACAATGAGCAGTTCTTC. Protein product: CASMKREGPYNEQFF.

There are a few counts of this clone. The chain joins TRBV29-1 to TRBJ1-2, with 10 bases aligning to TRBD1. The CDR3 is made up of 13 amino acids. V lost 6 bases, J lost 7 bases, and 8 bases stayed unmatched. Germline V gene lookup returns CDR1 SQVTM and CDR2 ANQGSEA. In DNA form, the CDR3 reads TGCAGCGTAGCGGACAGGGGGAAGAGTGGCTACACCTTC. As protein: CSVADRGKSGYTF.

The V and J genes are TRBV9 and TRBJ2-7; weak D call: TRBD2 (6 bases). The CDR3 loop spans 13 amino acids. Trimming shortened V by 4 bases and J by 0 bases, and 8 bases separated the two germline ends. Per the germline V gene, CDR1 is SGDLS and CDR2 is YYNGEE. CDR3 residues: CASSQTSSYEQYF. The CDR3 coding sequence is TGTGCCAGCAGCCAGACTAGCTCCTACGAGCAGTACTTC.

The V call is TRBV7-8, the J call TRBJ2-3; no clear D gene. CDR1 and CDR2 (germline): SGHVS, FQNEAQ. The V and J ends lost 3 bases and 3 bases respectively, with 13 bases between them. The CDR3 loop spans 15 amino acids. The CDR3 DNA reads TGTGCCAGCAGCTTGGTAGTGGGGTCAACAGATACGCAGTATTTT. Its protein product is CASSLVVGSTDTQYF.

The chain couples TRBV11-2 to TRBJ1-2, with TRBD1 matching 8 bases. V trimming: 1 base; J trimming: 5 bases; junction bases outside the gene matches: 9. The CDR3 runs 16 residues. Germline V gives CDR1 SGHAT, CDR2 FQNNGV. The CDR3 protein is CASSLAPDRGGYGYTF. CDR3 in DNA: TGTGCCAGCAGCTTAGCCCCTGACAGGGGAGGGTATGGCTACACCTTC.

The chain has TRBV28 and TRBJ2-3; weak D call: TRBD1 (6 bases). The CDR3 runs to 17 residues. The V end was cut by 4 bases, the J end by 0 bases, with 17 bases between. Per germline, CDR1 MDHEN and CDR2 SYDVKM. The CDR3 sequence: CASSSYYRDFSTDTQYF. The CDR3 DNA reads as TGTGCCAGCAGTTCTTACTACAGGGATTTTAGCACAGATACGCAGTATTTT.

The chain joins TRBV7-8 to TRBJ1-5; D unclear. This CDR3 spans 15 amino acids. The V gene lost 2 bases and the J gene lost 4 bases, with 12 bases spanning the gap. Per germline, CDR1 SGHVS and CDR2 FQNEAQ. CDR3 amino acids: CASSLSSVGNQPQHF. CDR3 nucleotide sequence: TGTGCCAGCAGCTTATCGTCCGTTGGTAATCAGCCCCAGCATTTT.

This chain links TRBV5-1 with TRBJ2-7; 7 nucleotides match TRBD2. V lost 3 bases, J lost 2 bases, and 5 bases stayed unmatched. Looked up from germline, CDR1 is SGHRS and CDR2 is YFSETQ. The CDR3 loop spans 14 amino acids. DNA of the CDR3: TGCGCCAGCAGCTCGGGGGGACGAGCCTACGAGCAGTACTTC. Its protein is CASSSGGRAYEQYF.

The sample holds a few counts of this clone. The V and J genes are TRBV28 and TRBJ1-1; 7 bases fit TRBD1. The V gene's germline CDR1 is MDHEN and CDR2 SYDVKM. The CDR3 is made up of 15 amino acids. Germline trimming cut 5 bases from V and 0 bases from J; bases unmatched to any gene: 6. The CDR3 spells CASSDPRGMNTEAFF. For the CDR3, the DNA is TGTGCCAGCAGTGATCCCAGGGGGATGAACACTGAAGCTTTCTTT. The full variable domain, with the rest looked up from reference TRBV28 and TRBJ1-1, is DVKVTQSSRYLVKRTGEKVFLECVQDMDHENMFWYRQDPGLGLRLIYFSYDVKMKEKGDIPEGYSVSREKKERFSLILESASTNQTSMYLCASSDPRGMNTEAFFGQGTRLTVV.

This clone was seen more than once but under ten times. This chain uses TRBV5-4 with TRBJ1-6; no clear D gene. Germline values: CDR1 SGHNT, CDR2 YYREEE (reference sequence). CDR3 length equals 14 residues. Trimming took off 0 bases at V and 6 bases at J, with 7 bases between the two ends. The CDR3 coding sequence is TGTGCCAGCAGCTTGGCCCAGGTTAATTCACCCCTCCACTTT. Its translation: CASSLAQVNSPLHF.

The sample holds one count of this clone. The CDR3 sequence is CAISESRLGGTYEQYF. CDR3 DNA sequence: TGTGCCATCAGTGAGTCGAGACTAGGGGGTACCTACGAGCAGTACTTC. V gene TRBV10-3 combines with J gene TRBJ2-7; D is possibly TRBD1 or TRBD2 (6 bases each). This CDR3 region has 16 residues. Trimming took 0 bases from V and 2 from J, leaving 14 bases between them. The V gene's germline CDR1 is ENHRY and CDR2 SYGVKD.

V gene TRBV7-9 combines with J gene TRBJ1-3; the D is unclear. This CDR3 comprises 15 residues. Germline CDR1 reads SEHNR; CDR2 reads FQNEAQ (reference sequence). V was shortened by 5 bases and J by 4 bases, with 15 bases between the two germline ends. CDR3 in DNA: TGTGCCAGCAGCCCTTCGACATTATCCGGAAACACCATATATTTT. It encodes CASSPSTLSGNTIYF.

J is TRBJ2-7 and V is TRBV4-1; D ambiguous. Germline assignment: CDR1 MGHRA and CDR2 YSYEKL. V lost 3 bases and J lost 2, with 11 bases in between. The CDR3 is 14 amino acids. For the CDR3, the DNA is TGCGCCAGCAGCCAGGAAGGGTTTACCTACGAGCAGTACTTC. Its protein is CASSQEGFTYEQYF.

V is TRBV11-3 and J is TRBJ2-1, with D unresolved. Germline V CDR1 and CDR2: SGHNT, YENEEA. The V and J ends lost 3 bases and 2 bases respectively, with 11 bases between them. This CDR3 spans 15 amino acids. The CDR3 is CASSFGVFPYNEQFF. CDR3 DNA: TGTGCCAGCAGCTTTGGGGTGTTCCCCTACAATGAGCAGTTCTTC.

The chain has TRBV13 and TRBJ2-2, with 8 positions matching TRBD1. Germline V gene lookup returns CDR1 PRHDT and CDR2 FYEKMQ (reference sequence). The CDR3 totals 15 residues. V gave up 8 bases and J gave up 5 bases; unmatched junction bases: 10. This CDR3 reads CASGKPRTGTGELFF. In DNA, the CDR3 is TGTGCCAGCGGAAAACCTAGGACAGGGACCGGGGAGCTGTTTTTT. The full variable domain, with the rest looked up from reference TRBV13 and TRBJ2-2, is AAGVIQSPRHLIKEKRETATLKCYPIPRHDTVYWYQQGPGQDPQFLISFYEKMQSDKGSIPDRFSAQQFSDYHSELNMSSLELGDSALYFCASGKPRTGTGELFFGEGSRLTVL.

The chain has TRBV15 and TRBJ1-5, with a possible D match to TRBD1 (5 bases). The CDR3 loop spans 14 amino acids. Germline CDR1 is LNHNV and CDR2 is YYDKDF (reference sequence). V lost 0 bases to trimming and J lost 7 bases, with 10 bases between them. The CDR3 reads CATSRESGGQPQHF. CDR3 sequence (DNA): TGTGCCACCAGCAGAGAAAGCGGGGGACAGCCCCAGCATTTT.

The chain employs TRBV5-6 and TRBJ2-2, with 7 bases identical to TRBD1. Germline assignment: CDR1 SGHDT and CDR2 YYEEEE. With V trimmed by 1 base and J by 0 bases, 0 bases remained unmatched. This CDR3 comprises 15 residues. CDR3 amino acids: CASSLQGANTGELFF. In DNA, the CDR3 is TGTGCCAGCAGCTTGCAGGGGGCGAACACCGGGGAGCTGTTTTTT.

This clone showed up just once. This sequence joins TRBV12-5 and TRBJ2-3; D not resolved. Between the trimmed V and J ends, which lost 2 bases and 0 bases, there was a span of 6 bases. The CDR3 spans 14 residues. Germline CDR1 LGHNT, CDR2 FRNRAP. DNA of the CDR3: TGTGCTAGTGGTTTGTCCCAGAGCACAGATACGCAGTATTTT. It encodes CASGLSQSTDTQYF.

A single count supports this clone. The chain's CDR3 is CASSQTSGRAGEQYF. DNA of the CDR3: TGTGCCAGCAGTCAGACTAGCGGGAGGGCCGGTGAGCAGTACTTC. The chain couples TRBV6-1 to TRBJ2-7; 14 bases are a match to TRBD2. V lost 5 bases to trimming and J lost 7 bases; unmatched junction nucleotides: 7. Germline V gives CDR1 MNHNS, CDR2 SASEGT. This CDR3 region has 15 residues.

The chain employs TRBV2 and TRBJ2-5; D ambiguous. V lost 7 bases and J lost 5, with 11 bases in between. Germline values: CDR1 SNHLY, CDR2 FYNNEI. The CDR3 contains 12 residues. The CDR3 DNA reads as TGTGCCAGCAAGTCTAGTCAGGAGACCCAGTACTTC. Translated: CASKSSQETQYF. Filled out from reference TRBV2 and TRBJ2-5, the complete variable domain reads EPEVTQTPSHQVTQMGQEVILRCVPISNHLYFYWYRQILGQKVEFLVSFYNNEISEKSEIFDDQFSVERPDGSNFTLKIRSTKLEDSAMYFCASKSSQETQYFGPGTRLLVL.

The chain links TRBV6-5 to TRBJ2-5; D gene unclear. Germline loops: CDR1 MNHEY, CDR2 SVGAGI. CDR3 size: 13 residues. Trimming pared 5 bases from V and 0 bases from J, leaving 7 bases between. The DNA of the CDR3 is TGTGCCAGCAGTGGCAGTAACCAAGAGACCCAGTACTTC. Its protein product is CASSGSNQETQYF.

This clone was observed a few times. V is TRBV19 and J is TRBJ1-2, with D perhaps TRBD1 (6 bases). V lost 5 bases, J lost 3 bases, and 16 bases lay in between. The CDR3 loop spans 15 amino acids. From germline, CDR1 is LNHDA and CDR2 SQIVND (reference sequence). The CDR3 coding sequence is TGTGCCAGTAGTGCTTCAGGGGCGGGAGACTATGGCTACACCTTC. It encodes CASSASGAGDYGYTF.

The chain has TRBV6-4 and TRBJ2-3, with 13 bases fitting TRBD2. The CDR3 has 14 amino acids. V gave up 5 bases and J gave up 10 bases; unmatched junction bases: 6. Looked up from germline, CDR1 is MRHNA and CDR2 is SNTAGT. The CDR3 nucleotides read TGTGCCAGCAGTTGGACTAGCGGGAGAGGGGCGCAGTATTTT. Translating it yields CASSWTSGRGAQYF.

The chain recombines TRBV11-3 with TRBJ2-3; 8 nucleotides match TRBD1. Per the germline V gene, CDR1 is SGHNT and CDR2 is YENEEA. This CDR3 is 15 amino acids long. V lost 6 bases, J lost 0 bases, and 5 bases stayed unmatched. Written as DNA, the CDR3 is TGTGCCAGCAGTCGTACAGGGGGTAGCACAGATACGCAGTATTTT. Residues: CASSRTGGSTDTQYF. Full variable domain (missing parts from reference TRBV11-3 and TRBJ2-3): EAGVVQSPRYKIIEKKQPVAFWCNPISGHNTLYWYLQNLGQGPELLIRYENEEAVDDSQLPKDRFSAERLKGVDSTLKIQPAELGDSAVYLCASSRTGGSTDTQYFGPGTRLTVL.